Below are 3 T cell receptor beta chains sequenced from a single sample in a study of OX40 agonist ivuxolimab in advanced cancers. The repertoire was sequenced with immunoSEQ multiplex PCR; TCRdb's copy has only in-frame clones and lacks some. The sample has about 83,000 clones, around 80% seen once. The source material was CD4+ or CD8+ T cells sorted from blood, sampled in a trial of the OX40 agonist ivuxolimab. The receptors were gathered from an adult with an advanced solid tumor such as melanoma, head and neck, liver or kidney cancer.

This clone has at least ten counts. CDR3 sequence (DNA): TGCAGCGTTTCGGTGCCCGGGTTGGGGACCCAGTACTTC. Translation gives CSVSVPGLGTQYF. The gene calls are TRBV29-1 and TRBJ2-5; no definite D call. The CDR3 length is 13 residues. From germline, CDR1 is SQVTM and CDR2 ANQGSEA. With 5 bases removed from V and 7 bases from J, the gap between germline ends came to 17 bases.

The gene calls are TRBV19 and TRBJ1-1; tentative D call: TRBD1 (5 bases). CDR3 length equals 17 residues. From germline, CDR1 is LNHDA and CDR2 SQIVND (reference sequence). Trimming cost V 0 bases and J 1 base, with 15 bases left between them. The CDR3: CASSIDGGLVANTEAFF. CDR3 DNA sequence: TGTGCCAGTAGTATAGATGGGGGACTGGTCGCGAACACTGAAGCTTTCTTT. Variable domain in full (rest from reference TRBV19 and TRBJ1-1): DGGITQSPKYLFRKEGQNVTLSCEQNLNHDAMYWYRQDPGQGLRLIYYSQIVNDFQKGDIAEGYSVSREKKESFPLTVTSAQKNPTAFYLCASSIDGGLVANTEAFFGQGTRLTVV.

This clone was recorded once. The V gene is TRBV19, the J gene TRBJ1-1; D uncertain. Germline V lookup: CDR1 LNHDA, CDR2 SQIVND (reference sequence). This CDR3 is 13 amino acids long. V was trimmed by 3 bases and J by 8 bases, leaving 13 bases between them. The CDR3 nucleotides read TGTGCCAGTAGTATGGGAATGGCACAGGAAGCTTTCTTT. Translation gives CASSMGMAQEAFF.